This section outlines one T cell receptor beta chain sequence together with its context. What this receptor recognizes is not known. No clone much larger than this one lies a single base away; base qualities are absent. This entry is derived from a study of shared clonotypes between healthy human individuals (dated by TCRdb to 2019 to 2021). A note on the overall study: The cohort included three men and a couple of women between 18 and 49 years of age. For each donor, CD4 naive and CD4 memory were each run on three plates, CD8 naive on two plates, and CD8 memory on one plate. To estimate repertoire size and how much clonotypes are shared between individuals, the study performed deep sequencing of blood TCR repertoires from roughly five healthy adults. To increase sequencing depth and limit assay-specific biases, TCR repertoire library preparation and sequencing were carried out by different laboratories using diverse techniques. Leukapheresis yielded between about 0.85 and 10 billion PBMCs per donor. Results the study describes overall, beyond this receptor: Compared with non-shared clonotypes, the clonotypes found in all four sorted-subset donors had higher generation probabilities. Estimated clonotype richness was generally larger for naive than for memory subsets. Based on pairwise subsampling, the degree of clonotype sharing among donors was expected to be affected by sequencing depth. About 5% of naive CD4, 3% to 3.5% of naive CD8, approximately 2% of memory CD4, and more than 0.35% of memory CD8 clonotypes were shared across several donors. Because the study included a small number of donors, the genetic and exposure-history diversity represented was limited. Rarefaction of sorted-subset datasets indicated incomplete sequencing despite the large sequencing depth. Only blood was sampled, and tissue TCR repertoires likely differ from those in blood.

CD8 naive samples were obtained by positive selection for CCR7 among CD45RO-negative cells, yielding a CD45RA+CCR7+ population from which TemRA cells were excluded. Healthy HIV-negative adults with no recently reported acute infections or vaccinations were included as donors. Only Caucasian adults living in Nashville, Tennessee, USA were represented among the donors. After blood collection by leukapheresis, PBMCs were isolated using Ficoll-Histopaque density gradient centrifugation and then cryopreserved in the vapor phase of liquid nitrogen. Analytical flow cytometry was used to check the purity and quantity of every magnetically sorted T cell population. Genomic DNA was isolated from each sorted fraction and quantified by UV absorbance on a Nanodrop 2000c. Reading from cysteine to phenylalanine, the CDR3 counts 14 amino acids. The read is trimmed to its CDR3 DNA, 42 bases read in frame from base 1. The junction shows trimming of 11 bases on V and 0 bases on J, and the gene matches do not reach 9 bases of it. CDR1 SNHLY and CDR2 FYNNEI are derived from the germline V gene.

Using the deep immunoSEQ assay, TCR CDR3 regions were amplified from genomic DNA by multiplex PCR. Genomic DNA extracted from each cell subset was distributed evenly over all wells of several immunoSEQ 96-well plates, and each plate served as one replicate. Each replicate PCR for sorted subsets received approximately 220 ng genomic DNA, equal to tens of thousands of T cell genomes. The purified libraries were quantified using a Qubit 3.0 fluorometer, sized with a Bioanalyzer 2100, and then quantified again using the KAPA Library Quantification kit. Every immunoSEQ 96-well plate was sequenced on a separate single-read 150-cycle Illumina NextSeq 550 flow cell. Per the source publication's procedure: Because only junctional sequences without quality scores were contained in the immunoSEQ output, filtering matching that applied to full-length reads could not be performed. Sequences were annotated with PyIR, a Python wrapper for IgBLAST v1.9, and V/J genes and CDR3 were assigned using IMGT germline references. Reads with weak V/J assignments (E-value above 1e-6), missing CDR3, stop codons, out-of-frame junctions, or ambiguous translated residues were removed. A V3J clonotype was defined by an identical inferred V gene, J gene, and CDR3 amino acid sequence. Percentage overlap between repertoires was calculated by dividing the number of shared unique clonotypes by the size of the smaller repertoire. RTK rarefaction, the Chao1 estimator, and Recon v2.1 estimates of unobserved clonotypes were used to assess repertoire richness. OLGA was used to compute generation probabilities for all TCRbeta clonotypes that the gDNA method yielded from several donors. In its TCRdb copy, this immuneACCESS table keeps in-frame sequences only and misses some clones. Where compared with another copy, unresolved V genes explain less than half of these, and the others have no known cause. V, J and clone size are taken as reported in that table, and D and trimming were inferred from the DNA itself. The sample table contains about 820,000 clones; only one count was recorded for almost 95% of them. The ten largest clones add up to nearly 25% of the sample.

Sequences were obtained from naive CD8+ T cells sorted from blood. This specimen's cell subset or site label, interpreted: CD45RA+CCR7+. Here the chain combines TRBV2 and TRBJ1-1, with 7 junctional bases fitting TRBD1. The source of this sequence is a man aged 30-40 years in good health. The bases are TGTGCCTGCCGGGACAGTAACATGAACACTGAAGCTTTCTTT. Translation gives CACRDSNMNTEAFF.